This T cell receptor beta chain is drawn from a study of regulatory dendritic cells for organ transplantation. Study outcomes and limitations: Resting memory CD8+ T cells held the most alloreactive clonotypes. Mature dendritic cells appeared to drive more memory CD8+ clonal expansion than regulatory ones. Memory CD8+ T cells were the most oligoclonal; naive cells were highly diverse.

Profiled with immunoSEQ multiplex PCR; TCRdb holds only in-frame clones, not every one. Of about 30,000 clones listed, 70% to 90% were seen once; the top ten hold approximately 0.059%. The CDR3 totals 13 residues. V dropped 8 bases and J dropped 1 base, with 12 bases sitting between them. The V gene's germline CDR1 is SEHNR and CDR2 FQNEAQ (reference sequence). As concerns this clone: Antigen: not known.

The sample comprised naive CD4+ T cells from blood. Regarding subset: CD45RA+ naive T cells. The rearrangement joins TRBV7-9 to TRBJ2-7; perhaps D is TRBD1 or TRBD2 (5 bases each). The TCR sequence derives from a human donor in good health. The CDR3 bases are TGTGCCAGCTCCTACAGGACTTCCTACGAGCAGTACTTC. Its protein is CASSYRTSYEQYF.